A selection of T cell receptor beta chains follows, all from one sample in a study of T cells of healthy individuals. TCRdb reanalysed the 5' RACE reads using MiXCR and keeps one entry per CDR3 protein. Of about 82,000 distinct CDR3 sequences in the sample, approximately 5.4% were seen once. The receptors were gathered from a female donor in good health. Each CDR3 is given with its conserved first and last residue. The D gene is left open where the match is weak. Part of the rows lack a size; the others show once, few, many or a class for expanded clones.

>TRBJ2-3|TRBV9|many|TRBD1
CASSVGQGVADTQYF
TGTGCCAGCAGCGTAGGACAGGGGGTCGCAGATACGCAGTATTTT
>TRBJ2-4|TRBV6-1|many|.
CASSANRDSKNIQYF
TGTGCCAGCAGTGCTAACAGGGATTCCAAAAACATTCAGTACTTC
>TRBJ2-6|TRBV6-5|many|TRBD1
CASTPTGTGLSGANVLTF
TGTGCCAGCACCCCCACCGGGACAGGCCTCTCTGGGGCCAACGTCCTGACTTTC
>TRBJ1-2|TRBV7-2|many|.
CASSSAANGYTF
TGTGCCAGCAGCTCCGCAGCGAATGGCTACACCTTC
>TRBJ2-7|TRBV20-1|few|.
CSASGTSYEQYF
TGCAGTGCTAGCGGTACTTCCTACGAGCAGTACTTC
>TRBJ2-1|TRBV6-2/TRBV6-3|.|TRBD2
CASTPRDYDYNEQFF
TGTGCCAGCACCCCCCGGGACTACGATTACAATGAGCAGTTCTTC
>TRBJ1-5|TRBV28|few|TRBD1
CATQGATGWYSNQPQHF
TGTGCCACACAGGGGGCGACGGGCTGGTATAGCAATCAGCCCCAGCATTTT
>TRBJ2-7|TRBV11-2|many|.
CASSPVRGTYEQYF
TGTGCCAGCAGCCCAGTACGGGGAACCTACGAGCAGTACTTC
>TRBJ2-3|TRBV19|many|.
CAGVGQGKTDTQYF
TGTGCCGGAGTAGGGCAGGGAAAGACAGATACGCAGTATTTT
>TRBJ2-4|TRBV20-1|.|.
CSARDISTDIRYF
TGCAGTGCTAGAGATATCTCCACCGACATACGGTACTTC
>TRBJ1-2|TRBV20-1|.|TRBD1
CSARNPTGYYGYTF
TGCAGTGCTAGAAATCCGACAGGGTATTATGGCTACACCTTC
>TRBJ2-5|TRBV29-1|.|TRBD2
CSVVLGLGGETQYF
TGCAGCGTTGTGTTGGGACTAGGAGGAGAGACCCAGTACTTC
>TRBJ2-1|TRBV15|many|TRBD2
CATSGGLAGDNEQFF
TGTGCCACCAGCGGTGGACTAGCGGGAGACAATGAGCAGTTCTTC
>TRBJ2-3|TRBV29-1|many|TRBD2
CSAGLAGATDTQYF
TGCAGCGCGGGACTAGCGGGAGCCACAGATACGCAGTATTTT
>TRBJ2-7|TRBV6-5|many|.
CASRSGWYEQYF
TGTGCCAGCAGGTCAGGGTGGTACGAGCAGTACTTC
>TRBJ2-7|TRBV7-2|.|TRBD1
CASSLAGAGQGVSEQYF
TGTGCCAGCAGCTTAGCGGGGGCGGGACAGGGGGTCTCCGAGCAGTACTTC
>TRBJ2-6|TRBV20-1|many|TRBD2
CSARAGGRGSGANVLTF
TGCAGTGCTAGAGCGGGGGGGAGGGGCTCTGGGGCCAACGTCCTGACTTTC
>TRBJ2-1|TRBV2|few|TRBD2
CASRTSGRVNEQFF
TGTGCCAGCAGAACTAGCGGGAGAGTCAATGAGCAGTTCTTC
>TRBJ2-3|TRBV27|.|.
CASSFATRDTQYF
TGTGCCAGCAGTTTCGCGACAAGAGATACGCAGTATTTT
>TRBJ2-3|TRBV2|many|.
CASSEGGTQYF
TGTGCCAGCAGTGAAGGGGGTACGCAGTATTTT
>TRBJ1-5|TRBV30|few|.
CAWSVSRFNQPQHF
TGTGCCTGGAGTGTGAGTAGGTTTAATCAGCCCCAGCATTTT
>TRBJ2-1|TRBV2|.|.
CASSEKGPPLNEQFF
TGTGCCAGCAGTGAAAAGGGCCCACCTCTCAATGAGCAGTTCTTC
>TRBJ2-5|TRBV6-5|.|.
CASSLGVGLAKGETQYF
TGTGCCAGCAGTCTGGGGGTCGGGCTTGCAAAAGGAGAGACCCAGTACTTC
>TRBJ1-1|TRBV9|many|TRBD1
CASSVVDRGNTEAFF
TGTGCCAGCAGCGTAGTGGACAGGGGCAACACTGAAGCTTTCTTT
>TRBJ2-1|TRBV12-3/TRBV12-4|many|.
CASSDPTNNEQFF
TGTGCCAGCAGCGACCCGACCAACAATGAGCAGTTCTTC
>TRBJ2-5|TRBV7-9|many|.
CASSLGRGRGEDQETQYF
TGTGCCAGCAGCCTAGGTCGAGGGCGGGGCGAAGACCAAGAGACCCAGTACTTC
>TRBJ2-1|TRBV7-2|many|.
CASSLGQSLNEQFF
TGTGCCAGCAGCTTAGGACAGAGCCTAAATGAGCAGTTCTTC
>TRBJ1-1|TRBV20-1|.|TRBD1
CSARDQGGAWTEAFF
TGCAGTGCTAGAGATCAGGGGGGGGCGTGGACTGAAGCTTTCTTT
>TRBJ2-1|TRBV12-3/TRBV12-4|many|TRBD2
CATRELAAYNEQFF
TGTGCCACGCGGGAACTAGCGGCCTACAATGAGCAGTTCTTC
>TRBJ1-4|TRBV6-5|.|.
CASSSIVGGDEKLFF
TGTGCCAGCAGTTCCATAGTAGGGGGAGATGAAAAACTGTTTTTT
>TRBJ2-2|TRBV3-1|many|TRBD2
CASSQDRLAGEDGELFF
TGTGCCAGCAGCCAAGATCGGTTAGCGGGAGAGGACGGGGAGCTGTTTTTT
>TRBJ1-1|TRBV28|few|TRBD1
CASNLLTGSLTEAFF
TGTGCCAGCAACCTTTTGACAGGGAGCTTGACTGAAGCTTTCTTT
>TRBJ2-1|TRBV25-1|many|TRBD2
CASSPTSGTIRFF
TGTGCCAGCAGCCCAACTAGCGGGACAATAAGGTTCTTC
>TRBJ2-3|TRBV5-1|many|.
CASTAGQTADTQYF
TGCGCCAGCACCGCTGGACAGACGGCAGATACGCAGTATTTT
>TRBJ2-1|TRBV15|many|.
CATSRDRDFTYNEQFF
TGTGCCACCAGCAGAGATAGAGACTTCACCTACAATGAGCAGTTCTTC
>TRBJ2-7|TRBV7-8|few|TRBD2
CASSPSGVAGQSYEQYF
TGTGCCAGCAGCCCCTCCGGAGTAGCGGGCCAATCCTACGAGCAGTACTTC
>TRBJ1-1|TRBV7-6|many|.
CASSPRWGLEADTEAFF
TGTGCCAGCAGCCCGAGGTGGGGGCTGGAGGCGGACACTGAAGCTTTCTTT
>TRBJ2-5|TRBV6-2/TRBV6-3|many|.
CASSYSDGLLYQETQYF
TGTGCCAGCAGTTACTCGGACGGACTGTTGTACCAAGAGACCCAGTACTTC
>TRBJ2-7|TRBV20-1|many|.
CSANNGLSYEQYF
TGCAGTGCTAACAACGGACTCTCCTACGAGCAGTACTTC
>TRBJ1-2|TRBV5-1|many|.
CASSPDDSYGYTF
TGCGCCAGCAGCCCGGATGACAGCTATGGCTACACCTTC
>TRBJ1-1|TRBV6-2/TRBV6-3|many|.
CASSYGQGSPAFF
TGTGCCAGCAGTTATGGGCAGGGGAGCCCAGCTTTCTTT
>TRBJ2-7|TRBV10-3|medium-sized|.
CAISEGPGEGSYEQYF
TGTGCCATCAGTGAGGGACCGGGAGAGGGGTCCTACGAGCAGTACTTC
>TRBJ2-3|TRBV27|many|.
CASSYSYMGDTQYF
TGTGCCAGCAGTTATTCATATATGGGCGATACGCAGTATTTT
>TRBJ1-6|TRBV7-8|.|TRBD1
CASSAQGAPLHF
TGTGCCAGCAGCGCCCAGGGGGCACCCCTCCACTTT
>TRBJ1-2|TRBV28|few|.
CASSLFGGMGYTF
TGTGCCAGCAGTTTATTTGGGGGGATGGGCTACACCTTC
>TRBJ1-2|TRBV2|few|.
CASSEAGRDYGYTF
TGTGCCAGCAGTGAAGCGGGCAGGGACTATGGCTACACCTTC
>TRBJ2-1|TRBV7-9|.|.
CASSLERRNEQFF
TGTGCCAGCAGCTTAGAACGACGGAATGAGCAGTTCTTC
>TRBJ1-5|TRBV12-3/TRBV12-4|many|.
CASNPTGSNQPQHF
TGTGCCAGCAATCCGACAGGTAGCAATCAGCCCCAGCATTTT
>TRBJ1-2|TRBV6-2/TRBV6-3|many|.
CASSLVGDYGYTF
TGTGCCAGCAGTTTAGTCGGGGACTATGGCTACACCTTC
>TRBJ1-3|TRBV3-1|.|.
CASSPRYRVGNTIYF
TGTGCCAGCAGCCCCAGATACCGAGTTGGAAACACCATATATTTT
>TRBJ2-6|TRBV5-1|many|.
CASSLDEGSGANVLTF
TGCGCCAGCAGCTTGGATGAGGGCTCTGGGGCCAACGTCCTGACTTTC
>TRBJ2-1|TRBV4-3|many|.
CASSQDMGSQHQFF
TGCGCCAGCAGCCAAGATATGGGAAGCCAACATCAGTTCTTC
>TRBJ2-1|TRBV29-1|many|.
CSAGAGAGEQFF
TGCAGCGCCGGGGCAGGGGCAGGTGAGCAGTTCTTC
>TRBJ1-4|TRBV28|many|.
CASSFGLRGEKLFF
TGTGCCAGCAGTTTCGGGTTGCGGGGTGAAAAACTGTTTTTT
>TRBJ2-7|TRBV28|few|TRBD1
CASSFRDRRIYEQYF
TGTGCCAGCAGTTTCAGGGACAGGCGAATCTACGAGCAGTACTTC